Shown below are 15 T cell receptor beta chains from a single sample sequenced in a study of blood T cell repertoires in COVID-19. Only in-frame clones appear in the TCRdb table, and some are missing; sequencing was by immunoSEQ multiplex PCR. The sample gives more than 250,000 clones, about 91% of which show up once; approximately 1.6% is in the top ten. Input material: peripheral blood. These receptors came from a woman aged 25 to 39 with COVID-19, enrolled during active disease.

The chain uses TRBV5-1 and TRBJ1-1; maybe TRBD1 (5 bases). The V end lost 0 bases, the J end lost 6 bases, and 12 bases lay between the germline ends. The CDR3 loop spans 14 amino acids. Per the germline V gene, CDR1 is SGHRS and CDR2 is YFSETQ. This CDR3 is CASSLGTGSSEAFF. Written as DNA, the CDR3 is TGCGCCAGCAGCTTGGGCACAGGTTCCTCTGAAGCTTTCTTT.

The chain has TRBV7-2 and TRBJ2-7, with no clear D. Trimming pared 6 bases from V and 4 bases from J, leaving 10 bases between. The CDR3 has 12 amino acids. Germline V gene data show CDR1 as SGHTA and CDR2 as FQGNSA. The CDR3 DNA reads as TGTGCCAGCAGGGAACTACCTTACGAGCAGTACGTC. It translates to CASRELPYEQYV.

This rearrangement joins TRBV18 to TRBJ1-5, with D unresolved. The V gene lost 0 bases and the J gene lost 3 bases, with 9 bases spanning the gap. This CDR3 has 15 residues. CDR1 KGHSH and CDR2 LQKENI come from the germline V gene. The CDR3 sequence is CASSPPGGNNQPQHF. CDR3 nucleotides: TGTGCCAGCTCACCACCGGGCGGGAACAATCAGCCCCAGCATTTT.

The CDR3 DNA reads as TGTGCCAGCAGTTACTCGAGACGAGGAAGGACCGGGGAGCTGTTTTTT. It yields the protein CASSYSRRGRTGELFF. This rearrangement joins TRBV6-5 to TRBJ2-2, with D unclear. Germline V gene data show CDR1 as MNHEY and CDR2 as SVGAGI. The CDR3 is 16 residues long. V was trimmed by 0 bases and J by 5 bases, leaving 13 bases between them.

The chain combines TRBV12-3 or TRBV12-4 with TRBJ1-2; no definite D call. The V gene lost 7 bases and the J gene lost 4 bases, with 13 bases spanning the gap. The CDR3 runs 13 residues. The CDR3 region is CASTERQSYGYTF. The CDR3 region has the DNA TGTGCCAGCACCGAGCGCCAGTCCTATGGCTACACCTTC.

This clone has a handful of counts. The rearrangement uses TRBV18 and TRBJ2-2, with D perhaps matching TRBD1 (5 bases). Trimming took off 3 bases at V and 1 base at J, with 12 bases between the two ends. This CDR3 region has 16 residues. The V gene's germline CDR1 is KGHSH and CDR2 LQKENI. This CDR3 is CASSPSRVLNTGELFF. The CDR3 region has the DNA TGTGCCAGCTCACCGAGCAGGGTGTTGAACACCGGGGAGCTGTTTTTT.

The table lists this clone with a count of one. This chain uses TRBV5-1 with TRBJ1-1; D remains ambiguous. V was shortened by 0 bases and J by 0 bases, with 9 bases between the two germline ends. CDR1 SGHRS and CDR2 YFSETQ come from the germline V gene. CDR3 length equals 15 residues. The CDR3 here is CASSLGHGMNTEAFF. CDR3 coding DNA: TGCGCCAGCAGCTTGGGACACGGAATGAACACTGAAGCTTTCTTT.

The rearrangement links TRBV5-1 to TRBJ2-7, with 9 nucleotides matching TRBD1. Germline lookup yields CDR1 SGHRS and CDR2 YFSETQ. Trimming removed 5 bases from V and 6 bases from J; junction bases left unmatched: 12. This CDR3 is built from 15 residues. The CDR3 protein is CASSLTGGPSREQYV. The CDR3 nucleotides read TGCGCCAGCAGTTTAACAGGGGGCCCGAGTCGCGAGCAGTACGTC.

The V gene is TRBV19, the J gene TRBJ1-5; TRBD1 is a possible D gene (5 bases). Looked up from germline, CDR1 is LNHDA and CDR2 is SQIVND (reference sequence). Deletions cut 2 bases from V and 7 bases from J, with 6 bases between. CDR3 length equals 12 residues. CDR3 loop: CASSIWGQPQHF. CDR3 DNA sequence: TGTGCCAGTAGTATATGGGGCCAGCCCCAGCATTTT. Supplemented by reference TRBV19 and TRBJ1-5, the full variable domain reads DGGITQSPKYLFRKEGQNVTLSCEQNLNHDAMYWYRQDPGQGLRLIYYSQIVNDFQKGDIAEGYSVSREKKESFPLTVTSAQKNPTAFYLCASSIWGQPQHFGDGTRLSIL.

CDR3 bases: TGTGCCAGTAGTTTGGGGCACACTGAAGCTTTCTTT. Translated: CASSLGHTEAFF. The V and J genes are TRBV19 and TRBJ1-1; TRBD1 is a possible D gene (5 bases). CDR3 length: 12 amino acids. The V end was cut by 5 bases, the J end by 3 bases, with 7 bases between. Germline V CDR1 and CDR2: LNHDA, SQIVND (reference sequence).

The chain combines TRBV7-6 with TRBJ2-2; 9 bases map to TRBD1. Germline V gives CDR1 SGHVS, CDR2 FNYEAQ. The CDR3 contains 13 residues. The ends lost 0 bases at V and 14 bases at J; junction bases unmatched: 4. The CDR3 loop reads CASSLAGQGLLFF. CDR3 sequence (DNA): TGTGCCAGCAGCTTAGCGGGACAGGGTTTACTGTTTTTT.

Concerning this clone: Additional DNA sequences in this sample encode the identical CDR3. The chain is built from TRBV5-1 and TRBJ1-2, with D possibly TRBD1 on 5 matching bases. The CDR3 totals 13 residues. Germline V lookup: CDR1 SGHRS, CDR2 YFSETQ. The germline V and J ends were trimmed by 0 bases and 4 bases, with 7 bases remaining between them. CDR3 coding DNA: TGCGCCAGCAGCTTGGGACAGCTCTATGGCTACACCTTC. This sequence encodes CASSLGQLYGYTF. Complete variable domain (other parts from reference TRBV5-1 and TRBJ1-2): KAGVTQTPRYLIKTRGQQVTLSCSPISGHRSVSWYQQTPGQGLQFLFEYFSETQRNKGNFPGRFSGRQFSNSRSEMNVSTLELGDSALYLCASSLGQLYGYTFGSGTRLTVV.

This clone is a singleton in its sample. The chain employs TRBV30 and TRBJ1-5; 10 positions match TRBD1. Germline CDR1 is GTSNPN and CDR2 is SVGIG (reference sequence). V gave up 5 bases and J gave up 7 bases; unmatched junction bases: 8. There are 14 residues in the CDR3. The CDR3 sequence is CAWAPGQGYQPQHF. The CDR3 coding sequence is TGTGCCTGGGCTCCGGGACAGGGGTACCAGCCCCAGCATTTT.

The chain recombines TRBV20-1 with TRBJ1-3; TRBD1 matches at 7 bases. Germline V gives CDR1 DFQATT, CDR2 SNEGSKA (reference sequence). This CDR3 comprises 14 residues. After removal of 5 bases from V and 0 bases from J, the junction contained 4 bases not matched to a gene. The chain's CDR3 is CSAGDRASGNTIYF. The DNA for the CDR3 is TGCAGTGCTGGTGACAGGGCCTCTGGAAACACCATATATTTT.

Only a few counts were recorded for this clone. The rearrangement joins TRBV28 to TRBJ1-2; the D is unclear. CDR1 is MDHEN and CDR2 is SYDVKM in the germline V gene. The CDR3 length is 15 residues. Between the trimmed V and J ends, which lost 4 bases and 6 bases, there was a span of 18 bases. Here the CDR3 reads CASSSPPQLFHGYTF. The DNA for the CDR3 is TGTGCCAGCAGTTCCCCCCCGCAGTTATTTCATGGCTACACCTTC.